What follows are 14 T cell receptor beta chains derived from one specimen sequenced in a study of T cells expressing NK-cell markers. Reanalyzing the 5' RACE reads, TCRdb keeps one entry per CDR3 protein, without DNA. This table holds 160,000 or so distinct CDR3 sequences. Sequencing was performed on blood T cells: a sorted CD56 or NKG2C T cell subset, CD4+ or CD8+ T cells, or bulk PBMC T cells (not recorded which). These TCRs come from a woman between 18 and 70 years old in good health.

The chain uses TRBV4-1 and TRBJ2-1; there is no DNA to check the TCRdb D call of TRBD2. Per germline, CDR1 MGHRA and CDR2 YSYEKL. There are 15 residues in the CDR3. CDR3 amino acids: CASSQFLAVYNEQFF.

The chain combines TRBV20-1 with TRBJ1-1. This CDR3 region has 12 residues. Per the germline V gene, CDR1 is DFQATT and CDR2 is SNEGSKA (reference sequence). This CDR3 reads CSATRSNTEAFF.

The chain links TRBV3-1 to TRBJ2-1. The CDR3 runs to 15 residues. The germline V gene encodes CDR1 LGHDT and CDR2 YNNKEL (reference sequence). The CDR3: CASSQDFWYYNEQFF.

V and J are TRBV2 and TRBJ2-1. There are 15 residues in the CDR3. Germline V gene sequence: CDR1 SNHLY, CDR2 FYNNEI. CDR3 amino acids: CASSEALWGSNEQFF. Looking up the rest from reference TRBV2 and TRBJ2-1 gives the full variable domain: EPEVTQTPSHQVTQMGQEVILRCVPISNHLYFYWYRQILGQKVEFLVSFYNNEISEKSEIFDDQFSVERPDGSNFTLKIRSTKLEDSAMYFCASSEALWGSNEQFFGPGTRLTVL.

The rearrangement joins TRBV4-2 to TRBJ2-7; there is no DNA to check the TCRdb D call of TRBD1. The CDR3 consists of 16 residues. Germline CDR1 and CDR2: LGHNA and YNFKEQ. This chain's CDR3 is CASSQEMDRKPYEQYF.

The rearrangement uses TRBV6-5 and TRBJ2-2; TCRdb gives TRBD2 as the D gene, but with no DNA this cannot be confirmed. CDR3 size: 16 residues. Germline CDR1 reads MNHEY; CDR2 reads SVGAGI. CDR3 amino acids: CASSTLAGGPVGELFF.

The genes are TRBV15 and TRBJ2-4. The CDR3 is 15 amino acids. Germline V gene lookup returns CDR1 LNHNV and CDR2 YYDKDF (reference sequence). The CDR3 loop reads CATSREESVKNIQYF.

CDR3 protein: CASSLGGALYTEAFF. J is TRBJ1-1 and V is TRBV27; TCRdb selects TRBD1, and the lack of DNA leaves this call unchecked. The CDR3 consists of 15 residues. Germline lookup yields CDR1 MNHEY and CDR2 SMNVEV (reference sequence).

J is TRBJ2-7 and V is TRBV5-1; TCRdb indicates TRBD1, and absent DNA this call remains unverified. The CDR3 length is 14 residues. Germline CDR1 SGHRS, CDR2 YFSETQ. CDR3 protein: CASSSGTGQYEQYF.

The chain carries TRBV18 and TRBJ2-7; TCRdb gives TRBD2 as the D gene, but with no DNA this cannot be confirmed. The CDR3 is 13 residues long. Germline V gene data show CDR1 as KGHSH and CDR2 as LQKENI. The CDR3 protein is CASSAGTNYEQYF.

CDR3 amino acids: CASSQGRQAYNSPLHF. This chain connects TRBV4-1 to TRBJ1-6; TCRdb's D call of TRBD1 is untestable without DNA. Germline V lookup: CDR1 MGHRA, CDR2 YSYEKL. The CDR3 has 16 amino acids.

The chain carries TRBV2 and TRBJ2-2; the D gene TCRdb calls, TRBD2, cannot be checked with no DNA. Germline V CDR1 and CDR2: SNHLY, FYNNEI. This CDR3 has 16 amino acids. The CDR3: CASSDGAGGQTGELFF.

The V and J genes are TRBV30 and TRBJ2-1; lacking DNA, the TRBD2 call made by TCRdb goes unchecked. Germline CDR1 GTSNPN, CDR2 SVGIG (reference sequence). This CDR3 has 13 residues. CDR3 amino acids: CAHGRPGYNEQFF.

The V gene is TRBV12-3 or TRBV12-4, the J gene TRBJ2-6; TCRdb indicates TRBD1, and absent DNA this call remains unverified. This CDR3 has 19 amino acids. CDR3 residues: CASSLASGQGLAGANVLTF.